These 20 T cell receptor beta chains were sequenced from one sample in a study of shared clonotypes between healthy human individuals. Repertoires were generated with immunoSEQ multiplex PCR, while TCRdb's copy carries only in-frame clones and drops some. The table shows about 2.3 million clones, with 85% to 95% occurring only once. The sample comprised naive CD4+ T cells from PBMCs. Subset denoted: CD45RA+ positively selected. Source of these receptors: a man between 18 and 29 years old in good health. Some clones in this sample may be carry-over from other donors' samples.

This chain uses TRBV5-4 with TRBJ2-3, with 8 bases aligning to TRBD2. CDR1 SGHNT and CDR2 YYREEE come from the germline V gene (reference sequence). The J segment lost 5 bases and the V segment lost 3 bases, leaving 8 bases of the junction unmatched. The CDR3 consists of 15 residues. The CDR3 nucleotides read TGTGCCAGCAGCTGGGGACTAGGGGGGCTAGATACGCAGTATTTT. This encodes CASSWGLGGLDTQYF.

The chain combines TRBV5-4 with TRBJ2-5, with TRBD2 identical over 7 bases. V lost 4 bases to trimming and J lost 3 bases; unmatched junction nucleotides: 6. The CDR3 has 14 residues. CDR1 and CDR2 from the germline V gene are SGHNT and YYREEE (reference sequence). CDR3 nucleotides: TGTGCCAGCAGCACACGTGGGGGGGAAGAGACCCAGTACTTC. Its protein product is CASSTRGGEETQYF.

This clone was recorded once. The gene calls are TRBV19 and TRBJ1-1; D possibly corresponds to TRBD1 (5 bases). The CDR3 runs 15 residues. The germline V gene encodes CDR1 LNHDA and CDR2 SQIVND (reference sequence). V gave up 8 bases and J gave up 6 bases, with 22 bases separating them. The CDR3 coding sequence is TGTGCCAGTGCAGCTGCGGGGGTGGTGATCCCTGAAGCTTTCTTT. Encoded protein: CASAAAGVVIPEAFF. The variable domain in full, with the rest retrieved from reference TRBV19 and TRBJ1-1, is DGGITQSPKYLFRKEGQNVTLSCEQNLNHDAMYWYRQDPGQGLRLIYYSQIVNDFQKGDIAEGYSVSREKKESFPLTVTSAQKNPTAFYLCASAAAGVVIPEAFFGQGTRLTVV.

A word on this clone: Other nucleotide sequences in the sample specify the same CDR3. This chain uses TRBV5-1 with TRBJ2-7; D is possibly TRBD1 (6 bases). V lost 2 bases and J 2 bases, leaving 11 bases between the germline ends. CDR3 length: 14 amino acids. Per germline, CDR1 SGHRS and CDR2 YFSETQ. Here the CDR3 DNA reads TGCGCCAGCAGCTTAGGGCAGGGGCCCTACGAGCAGTACTTC. Translation gives CASSLGQGPYEQYF.

Details on this clone: Other DNA sequences in this specimen translate into the identical CDR3. This chain links TRBV19 with TRBJ1-1; possibly TRBD1 for D (5 bases). The CDR3 is 12 residues long. CDR1 and CDR2 from the germline V gene are LNHDA and SQIVND (reference sequence). The V and J ends lost 3 bases and 6 bases respectively, with 8 bases between them. CDR3 in amino acids: CASSIVGAEAFF. In nucleotides, the CDR3 is TGTGCCAGTAGTATCGTAGGGGCTGAAGCTTTCTTT.

The CDR3 DNA reads as TGTGCCAGCTCACCACCGGGTTTAGGCGGTAACTATGGCTACACCTTC. It is translated as CASSPPGLGGNYGYTF. The V and J genes are TRBV18 and TRBJ1-2; D is undetermined. Germline lookup yields CDR1 KGHSH and CDR2 LQKENI. Deletions cut 0 bases from V and 1 base from J, with 12 bases between. This CDR3 is built from 16 residues.

The V call is TRBV5-1, the J call TRBJ2-3; 10 nucleotides match TRBD1. Germline values: CDR1 SGHRS, CDR2 YFSETQ. V dropped 0 bases and J dropped 5; count of bases not matched to a gene: 3. The CDR3 contains 15 residues. CDR3 coding DNA: TGCGCCAGCAGCTTGGTTGGGACAGGGGAAGATACGCAGTATTTT. Protein product: CASSLVGTGEDTQYF.

The gene calls are TRBV15 and TRBJ1-4, with TRBD1 as a possible D gene (5 bases). Germline V gene sequence: CDR1 LNHNV, CDR2 YYDKDF (reference sequence). This CDR3 has 13 amino acids. With 7 bases removed from V and 8 bases from J, the gap between germline ends came to 14 bases. This CDR3 is CATTPAGREKLFF. The CDR3 DNA reads as TGTGCCACCACTCCGGCAGGGAGGGAAAAACTGTTTTTT. Based on the CDR3 plus reference TRBV15 and TRBJ1-4, the full variable domain is DAMVIQNPRYQVTQFGKPVTLSCSQTLNHNVMYWYQQKSSQAPKLLFHYYDKDFNNEADTPDNFQSRRPNTSFCFLDIRSPGLGDTAMYLCATTPAGREKLFFGSGTQLSVL.

This clone was observed a single time. The rearrangement uses TRBV4-1 and TRBJ2-6; 7 bases line up with TRBD2. V shed 1 base, J shed 3 bases, and the junction held 9 bases outside the gene matches. CDR1 MGHRA and CDR2 YSYEKL come from the germline V gene. This CDR3 has 18 residues. This chain's CDR3 is CASSQVGRELIGANVLTF. The DNA for the CDR3 is TGCGCCAGCAGCCAAGTGGGGCGGGAGCTCATTGGGGCCAACGTCCTGACTTTC.

J is TRBJ1-1 and V is TRBV6-1, with D unclear. Per germline, CDR1 MNHNS and CDR2 SASEGT. The length of the CDR3 is 12 residues. V was shortened by 8 bases and J by 4 bases, with 11 bases between the two germline ends. The CDR3 sequence: CASSGWGTEAFF. In nucleotides, the CDR3 is TGTGCCAGCTCGGGCTGGGGCACTGAAGCTTTCTTT.

This clone was seen only once. The chain has TRBV6-6 and TRBJ2-3; TRBD1 agrees at 8 bases. Germline V gene lookup returns CDR1 MNHNY and CDR2 SVGAGI (reference sequence). With 5 bases clipped from V and 4 bases from J, the junction kept 5 bases outside the gene matches. The CDR3 is 14 amino acids. CDR3 coding DNA: TGTGCCAGCAGTCAAGGACAGGGCCCAGATACGCAGTATTTT. It is translated as CASSQGQGPDTQYF.

The gene calls are TRBV5-3 and TRBJ2-2; D uncertain. TRBV5-3 is an open reading frame, and its role is uncertain. The CDR3 covers 18 residues. Trimming cost V 4 bases and J 2 bases, with 21 bases left between them. The CDR3 DNA is TGTGCCAGAAGCGAATTGGCCCCAAAGGGAATTAACACCGGGGAGCTGTTTTTT. Translated: CARSELAPKGINTGELFF.

The count of this clone is one. The sample has other DNA sequences that encode this CDR3 too. The chain joins TRBV5-4 to TRBJ1-1, with D maybe TRBD1 (5 bases). The V end was cut by 2 bases, the J end by 0 bases, with 11 bases between. CDR3 length: 15 amino acids. In germline, CDR1 is SGHNT, CDR2 YYREEE (reference sequence). CDR3 in amino acids: CASSFPGRVNTEAFF. The CDR3 DNA reads as TGTGCCAGCAGCTTTCCGGGACGGGTGAACACTGAAGCTTTCTTT.

This sequence joins TRBV18 and TRBJ2-6; unclear D gene. Germline V lookup: CDR1 KGHSH, CDR2 LQKENI. The CDR3 length is 15 residues. Trimming removed 4 bases from V and 1 base from J, with 8 bases in between. The CDR3 loop is CASSRDNSGANVLTF. CDR3 DNA sequence: TGTGCCAGCTCACGCGACAATTCTGGGGCCAACGTCCTGACTTTC.

The rearrangement uses TRBV6-5 and TRBJ2-4; 7 bases are shared with TRBD1. CDR1 is MNHEY and CDR2 is SVGAGI in the germline V gene. V trimming: 2 bases; J trimming: 8 bases; junction bases outside the gene matches: 12. The CDR3 runs 16 residues. Here the CDR3 DNA reads TGTGCCAGCAGTTACCGACAGGGCCTGGCTTCGGACATTCAGTACTTC. Translation gives CASSYRQGLASDIQYF.

The chain employs TRBV4-1 and TRBJ1-6; TRBD1 matches 7 bases. The CDR3 is made up of 16 amino acids. The germline V gene has CDR1 MGHRA and CDR2 YSYEKL. The J segment lost 7 bases and the V segment lost 0 bases, leaving 6 bases of the junction unmatched. DNA of the CDR3: TGCGCCAGCAGCCAAGATCAAGGGGGCTTCAATTCACCCCTCCACTTT. Its translation is CASSQDQGGFNSPLHF.

V is TRBV5-1 and J is TRBJ2-3, with 8 nucleotides matching TRBD2. The CDR3 length is 17 residues. The ends lost 0 bases at V and 2 bases at J; junction bases unmatched: 8. Per germline, CDR1 SGHRS and CDR2 YFSETQ. CDR3 loop: CASSLGLAPWDTDTQYF. The CDR3 DNA follows: TGCGCCAGCAGCTTGGGACTAGCGCCCTGGGACACAGATACGCAGTATTTT.

V and J are TRBV7-8 and TRBJ1-4; TRBD1 matches 7 bases. Germline V lookup: CDR1 SGHVS, CDR2 FQNEAQ. The CDR3 contains 14 residues. V dropped 0 bases and J dropped 8; count of bases not matched to a gene: 3. In nucleotides, the CDR3 is TGTGCCAGCAGCTTAGCTGGGACAGTCGAAAAACTGTTTTTT. Translation gives CASSLAGTVEKLFF.

There are a few counts of this clone. The chain combines TRBV9 with TRBJ1-3; no clear D gene. Germline V gene sequence: CDR1 SGDLS, CDR2 YYNGEE. The length of the CDR3 is 13 residues. Trimming cost V 3 bases and J 2 bases, with 6 bases left between them. This CDR3 is CASSGGPGNTIYF. The CDR3 nucleotides are TGTGCCAGCAGCGGAGGTCCTGGAAACACCATATATTTT.

This clone appeared once. The chain employs TRBV12-5 and TRBJ2-1; 9 bases fit TRBD1. J gave up 1 base and V 4 bases, and 8 bases lay outside the gene matches. CDR1 and CDR2 (germline): LGHNT, FRNRAP. CDR3 length: 17 residues. In DNA form, the CDR3 reads TGTGCTAGTGGTTCTTTCCAGACAGGGGGTTCCTACAATGAGCAGTTCTTC. Protein product: CASGSFQTGGSYNEQFF.